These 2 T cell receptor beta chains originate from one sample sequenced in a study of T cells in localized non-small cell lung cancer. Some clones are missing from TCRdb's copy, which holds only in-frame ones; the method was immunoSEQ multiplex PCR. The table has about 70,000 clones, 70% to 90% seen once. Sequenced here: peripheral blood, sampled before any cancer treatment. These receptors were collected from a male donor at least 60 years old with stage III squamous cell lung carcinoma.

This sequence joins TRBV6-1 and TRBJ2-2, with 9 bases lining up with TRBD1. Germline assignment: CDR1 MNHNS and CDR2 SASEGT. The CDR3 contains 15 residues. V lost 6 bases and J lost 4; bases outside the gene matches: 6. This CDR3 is CASSHRGRATGELFF. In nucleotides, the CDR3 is TGTGCCAGCAGCCACAGGGGGCGGGCCACCGGGGAGCTGTTTTTT.

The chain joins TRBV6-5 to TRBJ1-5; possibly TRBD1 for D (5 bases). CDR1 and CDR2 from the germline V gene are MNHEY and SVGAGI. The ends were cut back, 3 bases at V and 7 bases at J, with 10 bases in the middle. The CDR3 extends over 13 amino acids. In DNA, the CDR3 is TGTGCCAGCAGTTATAAGGGGAACCAGCCCCAGCATTTT. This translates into CASSYKGNQPQHF.